One and the same sample provided the 5 T cell receptor beta chains below, sequenced in a study of CD8 T cells in ankylosing spondylitis. Their antigen targets remain unknown. In TCRdb, the 5' RACE reads were re-called with MiXCR into one record per CDR3 protein. The sample carries 450,000 to 550,000 distinct CDR3 sequences, about 5.7% recorded once. The study, taken as a whole, reports: In ankylosing spondylitis blood, a motif of roughly eight highly homologous TCR beta variants appeared characteristic.

Sequencing was carried out using blood, either unsorted or a sorted T cell fraction (not recorded which). Receptors originate from a male donor with ankylosing spondylitis.

Ten or more counts support this clonotype. The chain has TRBV25-1 and TRBJ2-2; D may be TRBD1 or TRBD2 (5 bases each). The CDR3 sequence is 18 residues long. Trimming pared 4 bases from V and 6 bases from J, leaving 24 bases between. Germline CDR1 is MGHDK and CDR2 is SYGVNS. CDR3: CASSGPGARRGGSGELFF. The CDR3 nucleotides are TGTGCCAGCAGTGGCCCCGGGGCCCGCAGAGGAGGTTCCGGGGAGCTGTTTTTT.

This clonotype was recorded at least ten times. This rearrangement joins TRBV7-2 to TRBJ2-7, with 8 bases identical to TRBD1. The junction had 7 bases not matched to a gene; V was cut back by 5 bases and J by 4 bases. The CDR3 totals 14 residues. Germline lookup yields CDR1 SGHTA and CDR2 FQGNSA. The DNA for the CDR3 is TGTGCCAGCAGCCGATCGGGACAGGTGTACGAGCAGTACTTC. As protein: CASSRSGQVYEQYF.

This clonotype occurred many times. This rearrangement joins TRBV4-1 to TRBJ2-3; a possible D gene is TRBD2 (5 bases). The CDR3 loop spans 13 amino acids. Germline CDR1 reads MGHRA; CDR2 reads YSYEKL. V was trimmed by 3 bases and J by 6 bases, leaving 10 bases between them. The CDR3 sequence is CASSQAGGDTQYF. DNA of the CDR3: TGCGCCAGCAGCCAGGCGGGTGGGGATACGCAGTATTTT.

This clonotype was seen repeatedly, ten times or more. J is TRBJ2-3 and V is TRBV20-1, with D uncertain. The CDR3 extends over 14 amino acids. The germline CDR1 and CDR2 sequences are DFQATT and SNEGSKA (reference sequence). With 4 bases removed from V and 6 bases from J, the gap between germline ends came to 17 bases. CDR3 loop: CSAIGPLPTDTQYF. The CDR3 bases are TGCAGTGCTATCGGACCTTTGCCGACGGATACGCAGTATTTT.

This clonotype was found many times. The V gene is TRBV5-5, the J gene TRBJ2-1, with TRBD1 identical over 10 bases. The CDR3 extends over 14 amino acids. Germline V gives CDR1 SGHKS, CDR2 YYEKEE (reference sequence). V lost 7 bases, J lost 7 bases, and 8 bases stayed unmatched. The CDR3 loop is CASGWTGGRNEQFF. DNA for the CDR3: TGTGCCAGCGGATGGACAGGGGGAAGGAATGAGCAGTTCTTC. Supplemented by reference TRBV5-5 and TRBJ2-1, the full variable domain reads DAGVTQSPTHLIKTRGQQVTLRCSPISGHKSVSWYQQVLGQGPQFIFQYYEKEERGRGNFPDRFSARQFPNYSSELNVNALLLGDSALYLCASGWTGGRNEQFFGPGTRLTVL.